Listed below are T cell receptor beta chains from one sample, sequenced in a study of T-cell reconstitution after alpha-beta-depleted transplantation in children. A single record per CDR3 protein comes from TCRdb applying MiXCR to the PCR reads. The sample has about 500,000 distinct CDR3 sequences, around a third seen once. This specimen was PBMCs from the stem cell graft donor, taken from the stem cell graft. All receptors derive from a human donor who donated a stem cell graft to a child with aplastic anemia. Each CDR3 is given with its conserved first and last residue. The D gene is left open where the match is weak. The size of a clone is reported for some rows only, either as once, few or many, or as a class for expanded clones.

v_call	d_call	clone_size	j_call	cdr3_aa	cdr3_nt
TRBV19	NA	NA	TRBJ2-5	CASRATEETQYF	TGTGCCAGTAGGGCAACAGAAGAGACCCAGTACTTC
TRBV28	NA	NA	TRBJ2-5	CASSFFLGGAKETQYF	TGTGCCAGCAGTTTTTTTTTAGGTGGGGCCAAAGAGACCCAGTACTTC
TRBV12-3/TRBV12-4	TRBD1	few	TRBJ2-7	CASSLLGTGRGEQYF	TGTGCCAGCAGTTTACTCGGGACAGGGCGTGGGGAGCAGTACTTC
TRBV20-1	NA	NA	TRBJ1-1	CSARSFGLEAFF	TGCAGTGCTCGGTCGTTCGGGCTTGAAGCTTTCTTT
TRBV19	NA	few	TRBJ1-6	CASSPGGPLHF	TGTGCCAGTAGCCCAGGAGGACCCCTCCACTTT
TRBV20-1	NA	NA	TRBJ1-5	CSATDRTYQPQHF	TGCAGTGCTACAGACAGGACCTATCAGCCCCAGCATTTT
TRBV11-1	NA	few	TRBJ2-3	CASSLWPRDSLRGTDTQYF	TGTGCCAGCAGCCTCTGGCCGAGGGACTCTTTGAGGGGCACAGATACGCAGTATTTT
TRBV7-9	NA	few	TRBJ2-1	CASTLGGDYNEQFF	TGTGCCAGCACCCTGGGGGGAGACTACAATGAGCAGTTCTTC
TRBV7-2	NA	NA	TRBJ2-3	CASSPNRVGTDTQYF	TGTGCCAGCAGCCCGAACAGGGTGGGTACAGATACGCAGTATTTT
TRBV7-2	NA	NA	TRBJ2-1	CASSLTSRGNEQFF	TGTGCCAGCAGCTTAACGTCCAGGGGAAATGAGCAGTTCTTC
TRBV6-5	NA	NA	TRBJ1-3	CASSYSRGLGNTIYF	TGTGCCAGCAGTTACTCTCGGGGGCTTGGAAACACCATATATTTT